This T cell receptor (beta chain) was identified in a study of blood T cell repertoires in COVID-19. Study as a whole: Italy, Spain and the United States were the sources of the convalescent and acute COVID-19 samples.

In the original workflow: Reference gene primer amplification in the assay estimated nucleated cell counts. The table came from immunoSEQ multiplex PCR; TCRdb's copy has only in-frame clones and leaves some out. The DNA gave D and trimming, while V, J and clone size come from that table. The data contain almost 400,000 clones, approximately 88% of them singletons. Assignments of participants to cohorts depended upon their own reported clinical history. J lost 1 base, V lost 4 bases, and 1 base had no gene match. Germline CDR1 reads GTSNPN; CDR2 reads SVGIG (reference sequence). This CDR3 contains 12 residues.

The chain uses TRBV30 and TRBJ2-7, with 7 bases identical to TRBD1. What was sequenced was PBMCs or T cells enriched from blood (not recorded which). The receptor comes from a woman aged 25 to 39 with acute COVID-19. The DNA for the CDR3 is TGTGCCTGGATGGGACAGTCCTACGAGCAGTACTTC. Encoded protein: CAWMGQSYEQYF.